This T cell receptor beta chain was identified in a study of Ad26.COV2.S vaccination and SARS-CoV-2 variants. Study-wide background: Participant was drawn from the COV1001 Ad26.COV2.S trial arm.

Some clones are missing from TCRdb's copy, which holds only in-frame ones; the method was immunoSEQ multiplex PCR. The top ten hold almost 7.5% of the sample, which has roughly 410,000 clones, roughly four fifths seen once. A word on this clone: Antigen specificity is unknown.

Germline loops: CDR1 SGHRS, CDR2 YFSETQ. The CDR3 has 15 residues. V gave up 4 bases and J gave up 1 base; unmatched junction bases: 4. Study-wide results and caveats: Breadth measured for non-spike TCRs was similar across vaccine and placebo recipients. Vaccinees displayed broader spike-specific TCR repertoires than placebo recipients.

Described treatment: around 19 received Ad26.COV2.S at low or high dose, single or two shots; about 5 received placebo; per-sample allocation not given. On day 63 after the first injection, vaccine and placebo recipients gave samples. This material consisted of peripheral blood, taken in a trial of Ad26.COV2.S vaccine versus placebo. This TCR was recovered from a person aged 18-65 years who received the Ad26.COV2.S COVID-19 vaccine or a placebo. This chain connects TRBV5-1 to TRBJ2-7, with 11 bases fitting TRBD2. CDR3 DNA: TGCGCCAGCAGCCCTAGCGGGAGGTATTCCTACGAGCAGTACTTC. Its protein product is CASSPSGRYSYEQYF.